The rows below give T cell receptor beta chains drawn from one sample of a study of blood T cell repertoires in COVID-19. The protocol was immunoSEQ multiplex PCR, while the TCRdb copy is restricted to in-frame clones and leaves out a portion. Of nearly 350,000 clones in the sample, roughly 87% were seen once. Source material: PBMCs or T cells enriched from blood (not recorded which). Receptor source: a woman aged 25 to 39 who had recovered from COVID-19. CDR3s include the opening cysteine and the closing phenylalanine or tryptophan. Fields, in order: V gene, D gene, clone size, J gene, CDR3 protein, CDR3 DNA. D genes are given only for firm matches. The size field is filled for only some rows; it gives once, few, many or a size class.

TRBV5-6	NA	once	TRBJ1-3	CASTWQGSSGNTIYF	TGTGCCAGCACTTGGCAGGGCTCCTCTGGAAACACCATATATTTT
TRBV12-3/TRBV12-4	TRBD1	NA	TRBJ1-6	CASRGTGSSPLHF	TGTGCCAGCAGAGGGACAGGGAGTTCACCCCTCCACTTT
TRBV30	TRBD1	NA	TRBJ1-2	CAWTGDYGYTF	TGTGCGTGGACAGGGGACTATGGCTACACCTTC
TRBV19	TRBD2	NA	TRBJ2-1	CASSIRRGDGNEQFF	TGTGCCAGTAGTATCCGCCGGGGGGATGGGAATGAGCAGTTCTTC
TRBV5-1	NA	NA	TRBJ1-1	CASSLLGARDTEAFF	TGCGCCAGCAGCTTGCTGGGCGCGAGGGACACTGAAGCTTTCTTT
TRBV24-1	NA	NA	TRBJ1-2	CATSDPRGLHGYGYTF	TGTGCCACCAGTGATCCGCGGGGGCTGCATGGCTATGGCTACACCTTC
TRBV20-1	NA	NA	TRBJ1-2	CSASSLMERGYTF	TGCAGTGCTAGTTCCTTGATGGAGAGAGGCTACACCTTC
TRBV6-5	TRBD2	few	TRBJ2-1	CASIKGTSFEQFF	TGTGCCAGCATCAAAGGGACTAGTTTTGAGCAGTTCTTC
TRBV28	TRBD1	NA	TRBJ1-1	CASTAPDRTSFF	TGTGCCAGCACCGCACCGGACAGGACGTCTTTCTTT
TRBV5-1	NA	NA	TRBJ2-3	CASSLEVRITDTQYF	TGCGCCAGCAGCTTGGAGGTGAGGATCACAGATACGCAGTATTTT
TRBV19	NA	NA	TRBJ2-3	CASSKEWAQGPTDTQYF	TGTGCCAGTAGTAAAGAGTGGGCACAGGGACCCACAGATACGCAGTATTTT
TRBV19	NA	NA	TRBJ1-1	CASSSGPGLTNTEAFF	TGTGCCAGCTCGTCGGGTCCGGGACTTACGAACACTGAAGCTTTCTTT
TRBV29-1	NA	NA	TRBJ2-2	CSASAQGIGELFF	TGCAGCGCCTCCGCCCAGGGGATAGGGGAGCTGTTTTTT
TRBV21-1	NA	NA	TRBJ1-4	CASSKDAWTNEKLFF	TGTGCCAGCAGCAAAGACGCGTGGACTAATGAAAAACTGTTTTTT
TRBV19	NA	NA	TRBJ1-6	CASKDPKRASPLHF	TGTGCCAGTAAAGACCCTAAGCGGGCCTCACCCCTCCACTTT
TRBV27	TRBD1	NA	TRBJ1-6	CASSSDRILLHF	TGTGCCAGCAGTTCGGACAGGATCTTGCTCCACTTT
TRBV10-1	TRBD1	once	TRBJ1-2	CASSEAVTGPGYTF	TGCGCCAGCAGTGAGGCCGTGACAGGGCCCGGCTACACCTTC
TRBV11-2	NA	NA	TRBJ2-5	CASSPQGQTQYF	TGTGCCAGCAGCCCACAGGGACAGACCCAGTACTTC
TRBV3-1/TRBV3-2	NA	NA	TRBJ1-5	CASSQDQGNQPQHF	TGTGCCAGCAGCCAAGACCAGGGAAATCAGCCCCAGCATTTT
TRBV2	NA	NA	TRBJ1-2	CASSEDGTGPDYGYTF	TGTGCCAGCAGTGAAGATGGAACAGGGCCGGACTATGGCTACACCTTC
TRBV6-1	NA	NA	TRBJ1-2	CASSEVGREAYGYTF	TGTGCCAGCAGTGAAGTGGGCAGGGAAGCGTATGGCTACACCTTC
TRBV6-5	NA	NA	TRBJ1-2	CATAENLGGGYGYTF	TGTGCCACCGCCGAGAACTTAGGCGGTGGCTATGGCTACACCTTC
TRBV28	NA	NA	TRBJ1-2	CASRLARTVGAYGYTF	TGTGCCAGCAGACTAGCAAGGACGGTCGGGGCCTATGGCTACACCTTC
TRBV2	NA	NA	TRBJ1-1	CASQLTQANTEAFF	TGTGCCAGCCAGTTGACACAGGCGAACACTGAAGCTTTCTTT
TRBV21-1	NA	NA	TRBJ2-7	CASSKPGGPYEQYF	TGTGCCAGCAGCAAACCAGGGGGCCCCTACGAGCAGTACTTC
TRBV7-9	TRBD1	NA	TRBJ2-7	CASSLEGGRGEQYF	TGTGCCAGCAGCTTAGAAGGGGGCAGGGGCGAGCAGTACTTC
TRBV7-2	NA	NA	TRBJ2-7	CASSSPPGLYEQYF	TGTGCCAGCAGCTCCCCGCCAGGCCTCTACGAGCAGTACTTC
TRBV9	NA	once	TRBJ2-3	CASSVVPQGIGTDTQYF	TGTGCCAGCAGCGTAGTGCCCCAGGGGATCGGCACAGATACGCAGTATTTT
TRBV11-2	NA	NA	TRBJ2-5	CASSSRETQYF	TGTGCCAGCAGCTCACGGGAGACCCAGTACTTC
TRBV3-1/TRBV3-2	NA	NA	TRBJ1-1	CASSQNPVAGTEAFF	TGTGCCAGCAGCCAAAATCCCGTCGCGGGAACTGAAGCTTTCTTT
TRBV7-8	TRBD1	NA	TRBJ1-5	CASTRDRGGNQPQHF	TGTGCCAGCACCCGGGACAGGGGAGGCAATCAGCCCCAGCATTTT
TRBV7-9	TRBD1	many	TRBJ1-2	CASSSQGAGGYTF	TGTGCCAGCAGCTCTCAGGGGGCGGGCGGCTACACCTTC
TRBV28	NA	NA	TRBJ1-4	CASSPPAQGVYEKLFF	TGTGCCAGCAGCCCCCCCGCCCAGGGCGTATATGAAAAACTGTTTTTT
TRBV2	TRBD1	NA	TRBJ2-3	CASSPTGGPDTQYF	TGTGCCAGCAGTCCGACAGGGGGCCCAGATACGCAGTATTTT
TRBV11-2	TRBD1	NA	TRBJ2-7	CASSLDRGDRGYEQYF	TGTGCCAGCAGCTTAGACCGGGGGGACAGGGGCTACGAGCAGTACTTC
TRBV19	NA	NA	TRBJ1-1	CASSIRGRSTEAFF	TGTGCCAGTAGTATCAGGGGAAGGAGCACTGAAGCTTTCTTT
TRBV7-2	TRBD1	NA	TRBJ1-1	CASSLQGAVDTEAFF	TGTGCCAGCAGCTTACAGGGGGCGGTTGACACTGAAGCTTTCTTT
TRBV4-1	TRBD1	NA	TRBJ1-2	CASSQRAGGDYGYTF	TGCGCCAGCAGCCAAAGGGCAGGGGGCGACTATGGCTACACCTTC
TRBV6-2/TRBV6-3	NA	NA	TRBJ1-6	CASSSRGPDSPLHF	TGTGCCAGCAGTTCCAGGGGACCGGATTCACCCCTCCACTTT
TRBV11-2	TRBD2	NA	TRBJ2-1	CASSLRGPGLAGHNEQFF	TGTGCCAGCAGCTTACGGGGCCCCGGGCTAGCGGGGCACAATGAGCAGTTCTTC
TRBV27	NA	NA	TRBJ1-6	CASGGTMGSPLHF	TGTGCCAGCGGCGGGACTATGGGGTCACCCCTCCACTTT
TRBV19	NA	NA	TRBJ1-5	CASSIQASQPQHF	TGTGCCAGTAGTATACAGGCGAGTCAGCCCCAGCATTTT
TRBV11-2	TRBD1	few	TRBJ2-5	CASSADREETQYF	TGTGCCAGCAGCGCTGACAGGGAAGAGACCCAGTACTTC
TRBV28	TRBD1	NA	TRBJ2-1	CASSTPTGGVYHEQFF	TGTGCCAGCAGTACCCCGACAGGGGGCGTTTACCATGAGCAGTTCTTC
TRBV28	TRBD1	few	TRBJ1-6	CASSITTGGSYNSPLHF	TGTGCCAGCAGTATAACAACAGGGGGCTCCTATAATTCACCCCTCCACTTT
TRBV4-3	NA	few	TRBJ1-6	CASSQTELFNSPLHF	TGCGCCAGCAGCCAAACAGAGCTTTTTAATTCACCCCTCCACTTT